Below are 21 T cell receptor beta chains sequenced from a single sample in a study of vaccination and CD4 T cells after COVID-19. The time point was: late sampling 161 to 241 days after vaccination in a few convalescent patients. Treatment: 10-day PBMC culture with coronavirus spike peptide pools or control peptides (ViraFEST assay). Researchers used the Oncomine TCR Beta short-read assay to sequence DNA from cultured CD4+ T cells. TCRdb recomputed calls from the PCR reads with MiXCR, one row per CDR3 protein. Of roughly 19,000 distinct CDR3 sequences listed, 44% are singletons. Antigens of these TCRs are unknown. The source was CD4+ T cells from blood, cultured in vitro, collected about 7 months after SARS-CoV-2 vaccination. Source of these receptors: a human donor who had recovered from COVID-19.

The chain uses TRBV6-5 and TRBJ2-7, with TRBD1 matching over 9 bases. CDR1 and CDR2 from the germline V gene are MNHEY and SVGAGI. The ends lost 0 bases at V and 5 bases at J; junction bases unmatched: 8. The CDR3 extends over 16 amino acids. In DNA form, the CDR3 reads TGTGCCAGCAGTTACTCGGACAGGGGATTCTCGCACGAGCAGTACTTC. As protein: CASSYSDRGFSHEQYF.

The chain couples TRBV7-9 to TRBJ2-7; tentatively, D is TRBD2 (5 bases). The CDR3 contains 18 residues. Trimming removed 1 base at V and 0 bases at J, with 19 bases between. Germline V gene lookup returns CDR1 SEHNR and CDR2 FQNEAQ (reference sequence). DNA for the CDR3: TGTGCCAGCAGCTTAGGGTTAATTAACGGGGAGAGCTCCTACGAGCAGTACTTC. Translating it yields CASSLGLINGESSYEQYF.

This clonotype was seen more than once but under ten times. The CDR3 bases are TGCAGCTCCGGGAGCGGGATGGGTGGGCAGTTCTTC. Residues: CSSGSGMGGQFF. The V and J genes are TRBV20-1 and TRBJ2-1; TRBD2 agrees at 7 bases. Germline CDR1 DFQATT, CDR2 SNEGSKA (reference sequence). CDR3 length: 12 amino acids.

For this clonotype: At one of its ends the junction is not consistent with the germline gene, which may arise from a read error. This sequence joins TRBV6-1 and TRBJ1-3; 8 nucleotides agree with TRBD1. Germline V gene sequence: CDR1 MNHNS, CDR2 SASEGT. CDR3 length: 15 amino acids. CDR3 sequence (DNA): TGTGCCAGCAGTGCCCTAGGACAGGGTGGAGACACCATATATTTT. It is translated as CASSALGQGGDTIYF.

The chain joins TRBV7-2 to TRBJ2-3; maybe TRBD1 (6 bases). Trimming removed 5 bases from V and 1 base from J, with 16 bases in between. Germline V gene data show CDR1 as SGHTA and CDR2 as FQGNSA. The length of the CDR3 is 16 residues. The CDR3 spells CASSPGGGQGTDTQYF. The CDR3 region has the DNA TGTGCCAGCAGCCCTGGGGGCGGGCAAGGCACAGATACGCAGTATTTT.

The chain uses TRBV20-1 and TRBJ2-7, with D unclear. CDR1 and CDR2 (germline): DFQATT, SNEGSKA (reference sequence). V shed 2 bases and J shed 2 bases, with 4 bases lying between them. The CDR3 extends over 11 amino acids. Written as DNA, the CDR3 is TGCAGTGCTAGACACACCTACGAGCAGTACTTC. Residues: CSARHTYEQYF.

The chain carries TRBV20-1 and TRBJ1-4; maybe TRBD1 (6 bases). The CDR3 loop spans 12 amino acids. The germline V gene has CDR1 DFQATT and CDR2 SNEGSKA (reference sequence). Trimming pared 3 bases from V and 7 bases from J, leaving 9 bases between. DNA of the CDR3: TGCAGTGCTAGGGTCAGGGGTGAAAAACTGTTTTTT. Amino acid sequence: CSARVRGEKLFF.

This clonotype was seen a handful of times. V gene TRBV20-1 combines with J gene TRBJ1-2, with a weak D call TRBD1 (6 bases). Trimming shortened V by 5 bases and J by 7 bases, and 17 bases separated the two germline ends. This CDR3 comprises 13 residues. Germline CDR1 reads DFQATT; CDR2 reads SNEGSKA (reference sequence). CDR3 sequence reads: CSASGGAGFGYTF. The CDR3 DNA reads TGCAGTGCTTCGGGGGGGGCCGGGTTTGGCTACACCTTC.

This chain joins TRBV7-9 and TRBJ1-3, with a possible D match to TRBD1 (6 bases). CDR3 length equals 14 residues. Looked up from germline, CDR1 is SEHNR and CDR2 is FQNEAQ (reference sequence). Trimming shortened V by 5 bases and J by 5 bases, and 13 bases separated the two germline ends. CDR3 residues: CASSLVGQRNTIYF. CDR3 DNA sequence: TGTGCCAGCAGCCTAGTAGGACAGCGAAACACCATATATTTT.

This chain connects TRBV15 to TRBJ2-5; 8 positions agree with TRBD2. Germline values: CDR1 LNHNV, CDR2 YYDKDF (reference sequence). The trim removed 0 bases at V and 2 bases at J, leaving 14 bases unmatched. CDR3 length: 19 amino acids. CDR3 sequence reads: CATSRDRPGRASGQETQYF. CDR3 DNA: TGTGCCACCAGCAGAGATCGACCCGGGAGGGCCTCAGGACAAGAGACCCAGTACTTC.

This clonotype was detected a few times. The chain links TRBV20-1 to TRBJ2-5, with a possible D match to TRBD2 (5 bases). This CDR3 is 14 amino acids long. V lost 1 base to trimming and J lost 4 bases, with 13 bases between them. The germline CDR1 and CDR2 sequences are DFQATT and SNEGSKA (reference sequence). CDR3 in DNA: TGCAGTGCTAGAGCCGGAGGACGAGGAGAGACCCAGTACTTC. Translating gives CSARAGGRGETQYF.

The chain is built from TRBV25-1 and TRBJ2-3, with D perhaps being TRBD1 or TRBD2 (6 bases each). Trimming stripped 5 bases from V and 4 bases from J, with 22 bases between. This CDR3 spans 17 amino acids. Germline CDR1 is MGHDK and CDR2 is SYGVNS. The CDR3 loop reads CASSRRKGGGGPDTQYF. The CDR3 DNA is TGTGCCAGCAGTCGAAGAAAGGGTGGAGGGGGGCCAGATACGCAGTATTTT.

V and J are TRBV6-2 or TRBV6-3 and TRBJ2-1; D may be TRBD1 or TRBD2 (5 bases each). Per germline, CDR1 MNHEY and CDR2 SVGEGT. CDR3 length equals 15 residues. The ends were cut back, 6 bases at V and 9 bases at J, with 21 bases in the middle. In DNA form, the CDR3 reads TGTGCCAGCAGCTTCCCTTGGGGACGTTTGAGTGAGCAGTTCTTC. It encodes CASSFPWGRLSEQFF.

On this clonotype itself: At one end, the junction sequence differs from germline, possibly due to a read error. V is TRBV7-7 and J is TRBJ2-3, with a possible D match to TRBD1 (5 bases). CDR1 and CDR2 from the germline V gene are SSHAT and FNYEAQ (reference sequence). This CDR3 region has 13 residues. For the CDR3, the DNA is TGTGCTAGCAGCTTAGAAGTAAAGGGGACGCAGTATTTT. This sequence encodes CASSLEVKGTQYF.

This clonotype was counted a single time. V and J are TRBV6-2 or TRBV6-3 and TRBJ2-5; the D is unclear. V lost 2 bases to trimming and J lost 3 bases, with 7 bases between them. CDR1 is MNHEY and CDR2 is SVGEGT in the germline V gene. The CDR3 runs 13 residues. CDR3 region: CASSYTLKETQYF. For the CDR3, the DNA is TGTGCCAGCAGTTACACTCTAAAAGAGACCCAGTACTTC.

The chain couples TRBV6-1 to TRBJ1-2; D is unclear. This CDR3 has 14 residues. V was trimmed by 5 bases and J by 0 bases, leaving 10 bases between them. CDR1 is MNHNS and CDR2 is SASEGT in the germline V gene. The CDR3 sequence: CASSIRVANYGYTF. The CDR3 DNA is TGTGCCAGCAGTATCCGGGTTGCTAACTATGGCTACACCTTC.

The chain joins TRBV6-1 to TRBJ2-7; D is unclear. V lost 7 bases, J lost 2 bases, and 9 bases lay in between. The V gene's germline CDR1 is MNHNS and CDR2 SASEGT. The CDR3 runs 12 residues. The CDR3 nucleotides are TGTGCCAGCACGAGTACAGCCTACGAGCAGTACTTC. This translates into CASTSTAYEQYF.

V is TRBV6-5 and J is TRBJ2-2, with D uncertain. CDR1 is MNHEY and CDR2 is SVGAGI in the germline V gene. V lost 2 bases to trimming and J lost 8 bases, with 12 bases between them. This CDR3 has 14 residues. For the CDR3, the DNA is TGTGCCAGCAGTTACCATAGAGGTGGTGGGGAGCTGTTTTTT. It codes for CASSYHRGGGELFF.

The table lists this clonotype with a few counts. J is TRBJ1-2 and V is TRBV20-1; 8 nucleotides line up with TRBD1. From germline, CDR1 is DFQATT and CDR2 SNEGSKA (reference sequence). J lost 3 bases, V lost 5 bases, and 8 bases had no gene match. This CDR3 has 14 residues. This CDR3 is CSASLTGVHYGYTF. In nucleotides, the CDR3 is TGCAGTGCTTCCCTGACAGGGGTTCACTATGGCTACACCTTC.

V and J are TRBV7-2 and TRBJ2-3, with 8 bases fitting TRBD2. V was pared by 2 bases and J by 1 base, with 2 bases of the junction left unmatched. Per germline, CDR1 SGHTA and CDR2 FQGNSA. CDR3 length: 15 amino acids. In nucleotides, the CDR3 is TGTGCCAGCAGCTTACAGACTAGCGGCACAGATACGCAGTATTTT. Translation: CASSLQTSGTDTQYF.

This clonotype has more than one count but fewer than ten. CDR3 sequence: CAIRGTVETQYF. The CDR3 DNA reads TGTGCCATCAGAGGGACAGTCGAGACCCAGTACTTC. The chain uses TRBV10-3 and TRBJ2-5; 7 bases align to TRBD1. CDR1 and CDR2 (germline): ENHRY, SYGVKD. The J segment lost 5 bases and the V segment lost 6 bases, leaving 3 bases of the junction unmatched. The CDR3 length is 12 residues.